What follows are 10 T cell receptor beta chains derived from one specimen sequenced in a study of blood T cells in healthy people across ages. The second PCR ran roughly 7 to 12 cycles with a sample-barcoded 5' primer and J-beta primers. TCRdb used MiXCR to reprocess the 5' RACE reads, holding one entry per CDR3 protein. The sample gives roughly 800,000 distinct CDR3 sequences, over 45% of which show up once; over 20% is in the top ten. The material sequenced was blood. Receptor source: a young man in good health.

This CDR3 is CASSLREFGTQYF. CDR3 in DNA: TGTGCCAGCAGCTTACGGGAGTTCGGTACGCAGTATTTT. The V call is TRBV7-8, the J call TRBJ2-3; the D gene is possibly TRBD2 (6 bases). V lost 2 bases to trimming and J lost 8 bases, with 11 bases between them. This CDR3 contains 13 residues. Germline V gives CDR1 SGHVS, CDR2 FQNEAQ.

The rearrangement uses TRBV24-1 and TRBJ2-4; a weak D match, TRBD1 (6 bases). CDR1 is KGHDR, CDR2 SFDVKD, per germline. V dropped 9 bases and J dropped 0 bases, with 17 bases sitting between them. The CDR3 length is 16 residues. The CDR3 DNA reads TGTGCCACCTTCCCCGGGACAACCCAAGCCAAAAACATTCAGTACTTC. It codes for CATFPGTTQAKNIQYF.

The V call is TRBV12-3 or TRBV12-4, the J call TRBJ2-1, with D possibly being TRBD1 or TRBD2 (5 bases each). The CDR3 is 12 residues long. V lost 6 bases, J lost 8 bases, and 11 bases lay in between. CDR3 sequence reads: CASRWGGYEQFF. As DNA, the CDR3 is TGTGCCAGCAGATGGGGCGGGTATGAGCAGTTCTTC.

This chain connects TRBV12-5 to TRBJ2-1; a weak D match, TRBD2 (7 bases). Trimming shortened V by 8 bases and J by 7 bases, and 18 bases separated the two germline ends. This CDR3 has 14 residues. Germline assignment: CDR1 LGHNT and CDR2 FRNRAP. This chain's CDR3 is CASQVGGAGNEQFF. The CDR3 nucleotides read TGTGCTAGTCAGGTGGGGGGGGCAGGGAATGAGCAGTTCTTC. The entire variable domain, with the rest obtained from reference TRBV12-5 and TRBJ2-1, is as follows: DARVTQTPRHKVTEMGQEVTMRCQPILGHNTVFWYRQTMMQGLELLAYFRNRAPLDDSGMPKDRFSAEMPDATLATLKIQPSEPRDSAVYFCASQVGGAGNEQFFGPGTRLTVL.

V usage is TRBV20-1 and J usage is TRBJ2-7; the D gene is possibly TRBD1 (5 bases). Germline assignment: CDR1 DFQATT and CDR2 SNEGSKA (reference sequence). The CDR3 length is 15 residues. Between the trimmed V and J ends, which lost 0 bases and 1 base, there was a span of 13 bases. The CDR3 here is CSARDPRGASYEQYF. CDR3 in DNA: TGCAGTGCTAGAGATCCTCGTGGGGCTTCCTACGAGCAGTACTTC.

V is TRBV2 and J is TRBJ2-1; 14 nucleotides align to TRBD2. The J call may not be correct, given that the DNA end is closer to TRBJ2-7. This CDR3 spans 21 amino acids. Germline CDR1 SNHLY, CDR2 FYNNEI. CDR3 nucleotides: TGTGCCAGCAGTCATAACGAACTTACGACTAGCGGGGGGGCTTTATTTAGTGAGCAGTACTTC. Its protein is CASSHNELTTSGGALFSEQYF.

The rearrangement links TRBV7-9 to TRBJ1-1; the D gene is possibly TRBD1 (6 bases). The V gene's germline CDR1 is SEHNR and CDR2 FQNEAQ (reference sequence). The CDR3 runs to 15 residues. V was pared by 2 bases and J by 0 bases, with 10 bases between. The CDR3 region is CASSLTGNMNTEAFF. In DNA form, the CDR3 reads TGTGCCAGCAGCTTAACAGGGAACATGAACACTGAAGCTTTCTTT.

J is TRBJ2-3 and V is TRBV13, with D hard to call. The V gene's germline CDR1 is PRHDT and CDR2 FYEKMQ (reference sequence). Trimming stripped 5 bases from V and 2 bases from J, with 11 bases between. The CDR3 extends over 14 amino acids. This CDR3 is CASSRPDFTDTQYF. Written as DNA, the CDR3 is TGTGCCAGCAGCCGCCCAGATTTCACAGATACGCAGTATTTT.

This rearrangement joins TRBV6-2 or TRBV6-3 to TRBJ2-1, with TRBD2 matching over 8 bases. CDR3 length: 16 amino acids. J lost 6 bases, V lost 6 bases, and 13 bases had no gene match. The V gene's germline CDR1 is MNHEY and CDR2 SVGEGT. The CDR3 coding sequence is TGTGCCAGCAGACCGCGGGGGGCGGGGAACCCCAATGAGCAGTTCTTC. It codes for CASRPRGAGNPNEQFF.

This chain connects TRBV30 to TRBJ2-1; possible D gene TRBD1, 8 bases. CDR1 and CDR2 from the germline V gene are GTSNPN and SVGIG (reference sequence). The V gene lost 2 bases and the J gene lost 9 bases, with 14 bases spanning the gap. CDR3 length: 13 amino acids. CDR3: CAWSIQGGREQFF. The CDR3 DNA is TGTGCCTGGAGTATACAGGGGGGGCGTGAGCAGTTCTTC.